The 13 T cell receptor beta chains presented below share a single source sample, sequenced in a study of beta chain features in type 1 diabetes. The whole isolated RNA underwent reverse transcription, so sequencing captured expressed TCRB transcripts. Clones were read by immunoSEQ multiplex PCR, and TCRdb kept only the in-frame ones, dropping some. Among 10,000 to 15,000 clones, 40% to 55% were seen once, and the ten largest hold around 0.97%. The sample comprised stem cell memory CD4+ T cells from blood. Receptors were obtained from a man younger than 35 in good health.

The rearrangement joins TRBV6-5 to TRBJ1-3; D is unclear. V lost 4 bases and J 4 bases, leaving 8 bases between the germline ends. Germline V gene lookup returns CDR1 MNHEY and CDR2 SVGAGI. CDR3 length: 13 residues. In nucleotides, the CDR3 is TGTGCCAGCAGTTGGAGGCAGGGAAACACCATATATTTT. It is translated as CASSWRQGNTIYF.

This chain uses TRBV6-1 with TRBJ2-1; D might be TRBD1 (5 bases). The germline CDR1 and CDR2 sequences are MNHNS and SASEGT. V shed 3 bases and J shed 0 bases, with 12 bases lying between them. This CDR3 contains 16 residues. CDR3 sequence (DNA): TGTGCCAGCAGTGAGCACAGGAGTTCCTCCTACAATGAGCAGTTCTTC. Protein: CASSEHRSSSYNEQFF.

The chain has TRBV5-1 and TRBJ2-5; 8 bases are a match to TRBD1. Germline-derived CDR1 and CDR2 are SGHRS and YFSETQ. The V gene end was trimmed by 4 bases and the J gene end by 0 bases; junction bases not matched to a gene: 8. The CDR3 spans 16 residues. CDR3 in amino acids: CASSHDRGQYQETQYF. The CDR3, as DNA: TGCGCCAGCAGCCACGACAGGGGCCAATACCAAGAGACCCAGTACTTC.

This clone was found a few times. This chain links TRBV12-5 with TRBJ2-5, with 8 nucleotides matching TRBD2. The CDR3 is 13 residues long. Germline CDR1 reads LGHNT; CDR2 reads FRNRAP. Trimming took 6 bases from V and 5 from J; bases not matched to a gene: 5. CDR3 region: CASGRGGSETQYF. CDR3 bases: TGTGCTAGTGGGCGCGGGGGGTCGGAGACCCAGTACTTC.

V gene TRBV6-5 combines with J gene TRBJ1-2; no definite D call. This CDR3 spans 12 amino acids. Trimming left V 7 bases short and J 7 bases short, with 13 bases between. Looked up from germline, CDR1 is MNHEY and CDR2 is SVGAGI. CDR3 DNA: TGTGCCAGCATCGAGGGATGGACTGGCTACACCTTC. It yields the protein CASIEGWTGYTF.

The J gene is TRBJ1-6, the V gene TRBV4-3; 9 bases are shared with TRBD1. Germline V gives CDR1 LGHNA, CDR2 YSLEER. V lost 3 bases and J lost 6; bases outside the gene matches: 9. The CDR3 extends over 17 amino acids. CDR3 nucleotides: TGCGCCAGCAGCCAGTCCCGGGACAGGGCGTTTAATTCACCCCTCCACTTT. It is translated as CASSQSRDRAFNSPLHF.

This clone turned up a few times. For the CDR3, the DNA is TGTGCCAGCAGTTTATCGCAGTCACAAGAGACCCAGTACTTC. Translated, it gives CASSLSQSQETQYF. The rearrangement links TRBV28 to TRBJ2-5, with D hard to call. Germline CDR1 is MDHEN and CDR2 is SYDVKM. V lost 1 base and J 2 bases, leaving 8 bases between the germline ends. The CDR3 runs 14 residues.

This clone was recorded a few times. Within the sample, other DNA sequences also encode this same CDR3. The chain uses TRBV19 and TRBJ1-1; TRBD1 matches at 9 bases. This CDR3 contains 13 residues. With 7 bases clipped from V and 6 bases from J, the junction kept 6 bases outside the gene matches. CDR1 and CDR2 (germline): LNHDA, SQIVND (reference sequence). The CDR3 sequence: CASTPQGAAEAFF. CDR3 bases: TGTGCCAGTACTCCACAGGGGGCCGCTGAAGCTTTCTTT. The complete variable domain, with remaining parts taken from reference TRBV19 and TRBJ1-1, reads DGGITQSPKYLFRKEGQNVTLSCEQNLNHDAMYWYRQDPGQGLRLIYYSQIVNDFQKGDIAEGYSVSREKKESFPLTVTSAQKNPTAFYLCASTPQGAAEAFFGQGTRLTVV.

The CDR3 here is CASSQEPGRAGTDTQYF. Written as DNA, the CDR3 is TGTGCCAGCAGCCAAGAACCCGGCCGTGCGGGCACAGATACGCAGTATTTT. V is TRBV4-2 and J is TRBJ2-3; D is ambiguous. This CDR3 has 17 residues. Trimming stripped 0 bases from V and 1 base from J, with 14 bases between. CDR1 LGHNA and CDR2 YNFKEQ come from the germline V gene.

This clone occurred a few times. The chain uses TRBV25-1 and TRBJ2-5, with 9 bases matching TRBD1. The junction had 14 bases not matched to a gene; V was cut back by 4 bases and J by 5 bases. In germline, CDR1 is MGHDK, CDR2 SYGVNS. The CDR3 covers 17 residues. DNA of the CDR3: TGTGCCAGCAGTGCCACAGGGGGCTGGACGCGGGGGGAGACCCAGTACTTC. Amino acid sequence: CASSATGGWTRGETQYF. The variable domain in full, completed from reference TRBV25-1 and TRBJ2-5, reads EADIYQTPRYLVIGTGKKITLECSQTMGHDKMYWYQQDPGMELHLIHYSYGVNSTEKGDLSSESTVSRIRTEHFPLTLESARPSHTSQYLCASSATGGWTRGETQYFGPGTRLLVL.

J is TRBJ2-5 and V is TRBV15; 8 bases are shared with TRBD2. This CDR3 spans 15 amino acids. With V trimmed by 1 base and J by 3 bases, 4 bases remained unmatched. Per the germline V gene, CDR1 is LNHNV and CDR2 is YYDKDF (reference sequence). The chain's CDR3 is CATSRVHSGEETQYF. In DNA form, the CDR3 reads TGTGCCACCAGCAGAGTTCATAGCGGGGAAGAGACCCAGTACTTC.

This clone was counted only a few times. J is TRBJ2-7 and V is TRBV7-2; TRBD2 might be the D (6 bases). In germline, CDR1 is SGHTA, CDR2 FQGNSA. This CDR3 contains 16 residues. The germline V and J ends were trimmed by 2 bases and 1 base, with 15 bases remaining between them. The CDR3 coding sequence is TGTGCCAGCAGCTTAACCCCGACTAGTACGTCCTACGAGCAGTACTTC. Translating it yields CASSLTPTSTSYEQYF.

The chain employs TRBV4-2 and TRBJ2-3; 9 nucleotides align to TRBD2. V shed 0 bases, J shed 5 bases, and the junction held 9 bases outside the gene matches. The CDR3 spans 17 residues. The germline gives CDR1 LGHNA, CDR2 YNFKEQ. The CDR3 coding sequence is TGTGCCAGCAGCCAAGATGGGAGCGGGGGGCCGGTAGATACGCAGTATTTT. The encoded protein is CASSQDGSGGPVDTQYF.